These 27 T cell receptor beta chains came from one sample sequenced in a study of cytomegalovirus exposure and HLA in healthy donors. The PCR was carried out with 60 Vbeta primers and 13 Jbeta primers. The table came from immunoSEQ multiplex PCR; TCRdb's copy has only in-frame clones and leaves some out. This table has 150,000 to 200,000 clones, more than 75% appearing once. Input material: PBMCs. These receptors were collected from a girl aged 10-17 years in good health and CMV-seropositive.

The count of this clone is one. The chain combines TRBV15 with TRBJ2-4, with TRBD1 matching over 12 bases. V shed 0 bases and J 8 bases; nucleotides not matched to a gene: 11. The CDR3 runs to 18 residues. CDR1 and CDR2 (germline): LNHNV, YYDKDF (reference sequence). This chain's CDR3 is CATSRDPGGQGAWDIQYF. CDR3 nucleotide sequence: TGTGCCACCAGCAGAGATCCGGGGGGACAGGGGGCATGGGACATTCAGTACTTC.

This sequence joins TRBV2 and TRBJ2-1; possible D gene TRBD2, 5 bases. The germline V gene has CDR1 SNHLY and CDR2 FYNNEI. The CDR3 covers 14 residues. The ends were cut back, 4 bases at V and 5 bases at J, with 12 bases in the middle. CDR3 in amino acids: CASSGGRSNNEQFF. The CDR3 DNA reads as TGTGCCAGCAGTGGAGGGCGCAGCAACAATGAGCAGTTCTTC.

V is TRBV7-3 and J is TRBJ2-1; 9 nucleotides align to TRBD2. V was pared by 1 base and J by 6 bases, with 7 bases of the junction left unmatched. The CDR3 runs 16 residues. Germline CDR1 SGHTA, CDR2 FQGTGA. CDR3 sequence: CASSLSGGRAVNEQFF. CDR3 nucleotide sequence: TGTGCCAGCAGCTTAAGTGGCGGGAGGGCCGTCAATGAGCAGTTCTTC.

The chain combines TRBV5-1 with TRBJ1-4, with 7 bases identical to TRBD1. V lost 4 bases, J lost 5 bases, and 11 bases stayed unmatched. This CDR3 comprises 16 residues. Germline lookup yields CDR1 SGHRS and CDR2 YFSETQ. The CDR3 here is CASSPDPTGSNEKLFF. In DNA, the CDR3 is TGCGCCAGCAGCCCCGATCCGACAGGGTCAAATGAAAAACTGTTTTTT.

V gene TRBV28 combines with J gene TRBJ1-3; D is unresolved. The germline gives CDR1 MDHEN, CDR2 SYDVKM. The CDR3 has 14 amino acids. Trimming pared 1 base from V and 8 bases from J, leaving 12 bases between. CDR3 sequence (DNA): TGTGCCAGCAGTTTATCCGGCAGGTGGGACACCATATATTTT. It codes for CASSLSGRWDTIYF.

The rearrangement uses TRBV11-1 and TRBJ1-1; D is unresolved. Trimming left V 0 bases short and J 3 bases short, with 8 bases between. Germline V gene lookup returns CDR1 SGHAT and CDR2 FQDESV (reference sequence). The CDR3 is made up of 14 amino acids. The CDR3 bases are TGTGCCAGCAGCTTAGCAGGGAGGGACACTGAAGCTTTCTTT. As protein: CASSLAGRDTEAFF.

This chain joins TRBV6-1 and TRBJ2-7, with 9 bases fitting TRBD1. V was pared by 6 bases and J by 3 bases, with 9 bases of the junction left unmatched. The CDR3 runs 15 residues. CDR1 MNHNS and CDR2 SASEGT come from the germline V gene. CDR3 region: CASRGGTGNNYEQYF. CDR3 coding DNA: TGTGCCAGCAGAGGAGGGACAGGGAATAACTACGAGCAGTACTTC.

The chain carries TRBV14 and TRBJ2-1; D might be TRBD1 (5 bases). V was trimmed by 0 bases and J by 9 bases, leaving 18 bases between them. The CDR3 spans 16 residues. Germline CDR1 is SGHDN and CDR2 is FVKESK. In DNA form, the CDR3 reads TGTGCCAGCAGCCAAGATTATGGGGCCTCGGATTCTGAGCAGTTCTTC. Its protein is CASSQDYGASDSEQFF.

The CDR3 nucleotides are TGTGCCTGGAGTGTCCTACCCCCCACTAGATCTTCCTACAATGAGCAGTTCTTC. It codes for CAWSVLPPTRSSYNEQFF. The chain is built from TRBV30 and TRBJ2-1; tentative D call: TRBD2 (5 bases). The CDR3 consists of 18 residues. V was cut by 0 bases and J by 1 base, with 19 bases left in between. Germline V gene sequence: CDR1 GTSNPN, CDR2 SVGIG (reference sequence).

The CDR3 region is CASESGYNEQFF. The CDR3 DNA reads as TGTGCCAGCGAGAGCGGTTACAATGAGCAGTTCTTC. The chain has TRBV6-5 and TRBJ2-1, with D perhaps TRBD2 (5 bases). Germline CDR1 is MNHEY and CDR2 is SVGAGI. There are 12 residues in the CDR3. The V end was cut by 8 bases, the J end by 4 bases, with 9 bases between.

This clone has a handful of counts. The J gene is TRBJ2-2, the V gene TRBV5-1; TRBD2 agrees at 9 bases. This CDR3 is built from 17 residues. V shed 0 bases and J 0 bases; nucleotides not matched to a gene: 3. Germline CDR1 SGHRS, CDR2 YFSETQ. CDR3 in amino acids: CASSLGPSGANTGELFF. CDR3 DNA: TGCGCCAGCAGCTTGGGCCCTAGCGGGGCGAACACCGGGGAGCTGTTTTTT.

The sample holds a few counts of this clone. The rearrangement links TRBV9 to TRBJ1-5, with a possible D match to TRBD1 (5 bases). The CDR3 is made up of 13 amino acids. Germline V gene lookup returns CDR1 SGDLS and CDR2 YYNGEE. Trimming stripped 2 bases from V and 7 bases from J, with 10 bases between. The CDR3 DNA is TGTGCCAGCAGCGTTCAGGGTGACCAGCCCCAGCATTTT. As protein: CASSVQGDQPQHF.

The rearrangement links TRBV6-4 to TRBJ2-1, with a weak D call TRBD1 (8 bases). This CDR3 region has 17 residues. V was cut by 8 bases and J by 3 bases, with 23 bases left in between. CDR1 and CDR2 (germline): MRHNA, SNTAGT. This CDR3 is CASRYFSTGDYYNEQFF. As DNA, the CDR3 is TGTGCCAGCCGGTATTTTTCGACAGGGGACTACTACAATGAGCAGTTCTTC.

The genes are TRBV28 and TRBJ1-5; no firm D call. The CDR3 covers 14 residues. V gave up 2 bases and J gave up 7 bases, with 12 bases separating them. CDR1 is MDHEN and CDR2 is SYDVKM in the germline V gene. The CDR3 DNA is TGTGCCAGCAGTTTAAAGAGGCTACGGCAGCCCCAGCATTTT. Translated: CASSLKRLRQPQHF.

In its sample, this clone was seen a few times. CDR3 sequence: CASSPELQGSYEQYF. The CDR3 DNA follows: TGCGCCAGCAGCCCAGAACTACAGGGATCCTACGAGCAGTACTTC. The chain is built from TRBV5-1 and TRBJ2-7, with D tentatively TRBD1 (6 bases). The germline gives CDR1 SGHRS, CDR2 YFSETQ. The CDR3 consists of 15 residues. Between the trimmed V and J ends, which lost 4 bases and 1 base, there was a span of 15 bases.

V gene TRBV5-1 combines with J gene TRBJ1-1; 7 nucleotides agree with TRBD1. The germline V gene encodes CDR1 SGHRS and CDR2 YFSETQ. V lost 2 bases to trimming and J lost 2 bases; unmatched junction nucleotides: 15. The CDR3 consists of 18 residues. The CDR3 here is CASSFFIQTGFRNTEAFF. For the CDR3, the DNA is TGCGCCAGCAGCTTTTTCATACAGACAGGGTTCCGAAACACTGAAGCTTTCTTT.

J is TRBJ2-7 and V is TRBV2; D is possibly TRBD2 (5 bases). The CDR3 has 14 amino acids. Trimming pared 2 bases from V and 7 bases from J, leaving 15 bases between. The germline CDR1 and CDR2 sequences are SNHLY and FYNNEI. CDR3 loop: CASSERTGVGEQYF. Written as DNA, the CDR3 is TGTGCCAGCAGTGAAAGGACCGGGGTTGGAGAGCAGTACTTC.

A few counts support this clone. This sequence joins TRBV7-9 and TRBJ2-1, with D unclear. CDR1 and CDR2 (germline): SEHNR, FQNEAQ (reference sequence). Trimming shortened V by 2 bases and J by 0 bases, and 8 bases separated the two germline ends. CDR3 size: 15 residues. The CDR3 protein is CASSLMADSYNEQFF. The CDR3, as DNA: TGTGCCAGCAGCTTAATGGCGGACTCCTACAATGAGCAGTTCTTC.

This clone was observed a single time. V gene TRBV7-9 combines with J gene TRBJ1-3; D is ambiguous. CDR1 SEHNR and CDR2 FQNEAQ come from the germline V gene (reference sequence). This CDR3 region has 16 residues. V gave up 4 bases and J gave up 3 bases, with 16 bases separating them. The CDR3 DNA reads as TGTGCCAGCAGCTCCGGAGATAGTGCGTTTGGAAACACCATATATTTT. Translating gives CASSSGDSAFGNTIYF. Based on the CDR3 plus reference TRBV7-9 and TRBJ1-3, the full variable domain is DTGVSQNPRHKITKRGQNVTFRCDPISEHNRLYWYRQTLGQGPEFLTYFQNEAQLEKSRLLSDRFSAERPKGSFSTLEIQRTEQGDSAMYLCASSSGDSAFGNTIYFGEGSWLTVV.

The rearrangement joins TRBV6-1 to TRBJ2-7; weak D call: TRBD2 (7 bases). The ends were cut back, 7 bases at V and 2 bases at J, with 12 bases in the middle. This CDR3 is 13 amino acids long. Germline V CDR1 and CDR2: MNHNS, SASEGT. The CDR3 DNA follows: TGTGCCAGCATAGGAGGGGGGGCCTACGAGCAGTACTTC. It codes for CASIGGGAYEQYF.

The chain carries TRBV19 and TRBJ1-1; tentative D call: TRBD1 (5 bases). Trimming removed 1 base from V and 5 bases from J, with 20 bases in between. The CDR3 runs 17 residues. Germline V gives CDR1 LNHDA, CDR2 SQIVND (reference sequence). The chain's CDR3 is CASSIAAGIAPTTEAFF. The CDR3 DNA sequence: TGTGCCAGTAGTATAGCAGCAGGGATTGCCCCAACAACTGAAGCTTTCTTT.

The chain recombines TRBV19 with TRBJ2-7; the D gene is possibly TRBD1 (7 bases). Germline CDR1 is LNHDA and CDR2 is SQIVND (reference sequence). V was clipped by 6 bases and J by 5 bases, with 17 bases between them. The CDR3 has 14 residues. CDR3: CASRVTGEVHEQYF. CDR3 bases: TGTGCCAGTAGGGTAACAGGGGAGGTACACGAGCAGTACTTC.

The chain joins TRBV5-6 to TRBJ2-3, with D tentatively TRBD2 (5 bases). V gave up 2 bases and J gave up 5 bases, with 15 bases separating them. Germline CDR1 is SGHDT and CDR2 is YYEEEE. The CDR3 has 15 amino acids. CDR3 in DNA: TGTGCCAGCAGCTTACGTGGTACCGGGGTAGATACGCAGTATTTT. It specifies CASSLRGTGVDTQYF.

The chain carries TRBV15 and TRBJ2-1, with TRBD1 identical over 8 bases. Looked up from germline, CDR1 is LNHNV and CDR2 is YYDKDF (reference sequence). V dropped 1 base and J dropped 4; count of bases not matched to a gene: 0. The CDR3 runs to 14 residues. This CDR3 is CATSRGQGYNEQFF. Written as DNA, the CDR3 is TGTGCCACCAGCAGAGGACAGGGGTACAATGAGCAGTTCTTC.

This chain links TRBV7-6 with TRBJ2-7; D possibly corresponds to TRBD2 (5 bases). V dropped 7 bases and J dropped 0 bases, with 13 bases sitting between them. From germline, CDR1 is SGHVS and CDR2 FNYEAQ. This CDR3 has 14 residues. The CDR3: CASNPGGYSYEQYF. The CDR3 coding sequence is TGTGCCAGCAACCCTGGCGGGTACTCCTACGAGCAGTACTTC.

The chain is built from TRBV27 and TRBJ2-3; D gene uncertain. V dropped 0 bases and J dropped 6 bases, with 7 bases sitting between them. The CDR3 is 13 amino acids. Germline CDR1 is MNHEY and CDR2 is SMNVEV (reference sequence). The DNA of the CDR3 is TGTGCCAGCAGTTTATCAGAGCCCGATACGCAGTATTTT. This encodes CASSLSEPDTQYF.

This clone has only a few counts. CDR3 residues: CASSPESSSYNEQFF. CDR3 bases: TGTGCCAGCAGCCCCGAATCCAGCTCCTACAATGAGCAGTTCTTC. The chain links TRBV5-4 to TRBJ2-1; D is uncertain. Trimming took 4 bases from V and 0 from J, leaving 11 bases between them. The CDR3 length is 15 residues. Germline loops: CDR1 SGHNT, CDR2 YYREEE (reference sequence). Full variable domain (outside the CDR3, taken from reference TRBV5-4 and TRBJ2-1): ETGVTQSPTHLIKTRGQQVTLRCSSQSGHNTVSWYQQALGQGPQFIFQYYREEENGRGNFPPRFSGLQFPNYSSELNVNALELDDSALYLCASSPESSSYNEQFFGPGTRLTVL.